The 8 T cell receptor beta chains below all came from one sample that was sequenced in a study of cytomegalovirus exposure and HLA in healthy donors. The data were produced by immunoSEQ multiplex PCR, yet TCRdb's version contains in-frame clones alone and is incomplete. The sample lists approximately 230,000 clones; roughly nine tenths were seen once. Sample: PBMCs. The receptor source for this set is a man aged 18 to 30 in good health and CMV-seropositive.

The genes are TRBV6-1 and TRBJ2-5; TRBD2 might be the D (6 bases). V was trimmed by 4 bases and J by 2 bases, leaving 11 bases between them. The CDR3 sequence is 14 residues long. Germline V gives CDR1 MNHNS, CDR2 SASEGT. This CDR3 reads CASSARTTQETQYF. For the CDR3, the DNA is TGTGCCAGCAGTGCTCGGACTACGCAAGAGACCCAGTACTTC.

This CDR3 reads CASSPGQGNTEAFF. CDR3 DNA sequence: TGCGCCAGCAGTCCGGGACAGGGGAACACTGAAGCTTTCTTT. The genes are TRBV4-3 and TRBJ1-1; TRBD1 agrees at 9 bases. This CDR3 comprises 14 residues. V was pared by 6 bases and J by 1 base, with 3 bases of the junction left unmatched. Germline V gene data show CDR1 as LGHNA and CDR2 as YSLEER.

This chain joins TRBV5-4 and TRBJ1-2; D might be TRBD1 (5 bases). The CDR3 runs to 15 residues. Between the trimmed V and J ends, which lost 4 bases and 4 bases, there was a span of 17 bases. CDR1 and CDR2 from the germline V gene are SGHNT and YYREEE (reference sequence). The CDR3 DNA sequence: TGTGCCAGCAGCCCCGACGGGACCCAATTCTATGGCTACACCTTC. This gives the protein CASSPDGTQFYGYTF.

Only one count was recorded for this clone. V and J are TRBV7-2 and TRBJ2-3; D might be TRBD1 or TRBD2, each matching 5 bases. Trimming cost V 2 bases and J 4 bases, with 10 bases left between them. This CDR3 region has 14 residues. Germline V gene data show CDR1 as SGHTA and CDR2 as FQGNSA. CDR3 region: CASSLRGVSDTQYF. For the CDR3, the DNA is TGTGCCAGCAGCTTAAGGGGAGTTTCAGATACGCAGTATTTT.

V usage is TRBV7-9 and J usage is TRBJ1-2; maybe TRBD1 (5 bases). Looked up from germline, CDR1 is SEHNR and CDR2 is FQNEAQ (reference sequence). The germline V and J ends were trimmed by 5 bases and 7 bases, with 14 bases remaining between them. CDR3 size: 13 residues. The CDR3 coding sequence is TGTGCCAGCAGCCCCTCAGGCGGGGGTGGCTACACCTTC. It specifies CASSPSGGGGYTF.

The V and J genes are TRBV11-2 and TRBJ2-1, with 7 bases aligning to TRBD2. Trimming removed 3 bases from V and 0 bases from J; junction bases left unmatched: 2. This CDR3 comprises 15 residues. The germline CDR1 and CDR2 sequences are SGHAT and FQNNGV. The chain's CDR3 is CASSLPSGSYNEQFF. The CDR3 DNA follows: TGTGCCAGCAGCTTGCCTAGCGGCTCCTACAATGAGCAGTTCTTC. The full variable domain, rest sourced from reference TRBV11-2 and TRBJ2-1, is EAGVAQSPRYKIIEKRQSVAFWCNPISGHATLYWYQQILGQGPKLLIQFQNNGVVDDSQLPKDRFSAERLKGVDSTLKIQPAKLEDSAVYLCASSLPSGSYNEQFFGPGTRLTVL.

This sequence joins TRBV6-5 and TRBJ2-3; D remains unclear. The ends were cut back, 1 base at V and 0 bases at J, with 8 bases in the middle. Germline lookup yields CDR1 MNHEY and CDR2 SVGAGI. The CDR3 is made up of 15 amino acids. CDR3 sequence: CASSYLLTSTDTQYF. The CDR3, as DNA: TGTGCCAGCAGTTACTTGCTAACTAGCACAGATACGCAGTATTTT.

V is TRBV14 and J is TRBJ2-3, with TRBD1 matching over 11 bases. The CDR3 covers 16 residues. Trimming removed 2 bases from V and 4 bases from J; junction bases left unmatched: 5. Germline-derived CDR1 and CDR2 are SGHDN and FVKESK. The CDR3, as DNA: TGTGCCAGCAGCCAACTCGGACAGGGGGCGGCAGATACGCAGTATTTT. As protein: CASSQLGQGAADTQYF.